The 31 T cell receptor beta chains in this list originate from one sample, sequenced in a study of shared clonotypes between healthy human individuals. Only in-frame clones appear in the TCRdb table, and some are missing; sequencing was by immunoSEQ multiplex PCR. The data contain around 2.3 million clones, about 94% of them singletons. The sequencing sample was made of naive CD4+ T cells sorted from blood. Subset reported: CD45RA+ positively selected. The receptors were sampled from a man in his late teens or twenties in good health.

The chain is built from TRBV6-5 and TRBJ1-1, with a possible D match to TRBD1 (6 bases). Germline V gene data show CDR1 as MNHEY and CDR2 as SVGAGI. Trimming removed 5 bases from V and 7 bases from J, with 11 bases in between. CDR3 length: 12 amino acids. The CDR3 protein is CASSKRGFEAFF. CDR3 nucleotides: TGTGCCAGCAGTAAAAGGGGGTTTGAAGCTTTCTTT.

The CDR3 coding sequence is TGTGCCAGCAGTAAAACAGTGCGCACTGAAGCTTTCTTT. Protein: CASSKTVRTEAFF. This chain links TRBV6-5 with TRBJ1-1, with D unclear. The CDR3 spans 13 residues. Trimming removed 5 bases at V and 4 bases at J, with 11 bases between. CDR1 MNHEY and CDR2 SVGAGI come from the germline V gene.

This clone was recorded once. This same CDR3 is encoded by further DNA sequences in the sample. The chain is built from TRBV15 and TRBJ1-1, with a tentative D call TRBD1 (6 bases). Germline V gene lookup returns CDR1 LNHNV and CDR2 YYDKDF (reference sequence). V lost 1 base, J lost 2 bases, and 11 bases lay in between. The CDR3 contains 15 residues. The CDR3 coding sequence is TGTGCCACCAGCAGAGCTGAGGGGGGCAACACTGAAGCTTTCTTT. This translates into CATSRAEGGNTEAFF. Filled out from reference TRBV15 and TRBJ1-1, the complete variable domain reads DAMVIQNPRYQVTQFGKPVTLSCSQTLNHNVMYWYQQKSSQAPKLLFHYYDKDFNNEADTPDNFQSRRPNTSFCFLDIRSPGLGDTAMYLCATSRAEGGNTEAFFGQGTRLTVV.

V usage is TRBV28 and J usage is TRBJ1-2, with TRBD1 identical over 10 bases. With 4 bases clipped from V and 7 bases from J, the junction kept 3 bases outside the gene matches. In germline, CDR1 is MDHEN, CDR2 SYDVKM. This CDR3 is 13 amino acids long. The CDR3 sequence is CASSSTGGGGYTF. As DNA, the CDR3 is TGTGCCAGCAGTTCGACAGGGGGCGGTGGCTACACCTTC.

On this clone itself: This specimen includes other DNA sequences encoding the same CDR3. The CDR3 spells CAWSQEDTQYF. In DNA form, the CDR3 reads TGTGCCTGGAGCCAAGAGGATACGCAGTATTTT. The gene calls are TRBV30 and TRBJ2-3; no definite D call. CDR3 size: 11 residues. Between the trimmed V and J ends, which lost 3 bases and 6 bases, there was a span of 7 bases. The germline V gene encodes CDR1 GTSNPN and CDR2 SVGIG (reference sequence).

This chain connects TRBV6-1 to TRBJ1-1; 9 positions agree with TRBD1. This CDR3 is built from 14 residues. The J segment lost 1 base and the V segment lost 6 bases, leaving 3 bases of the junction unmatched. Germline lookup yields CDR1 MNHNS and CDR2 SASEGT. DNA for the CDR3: TGTGCCAGCAGACCGGGACAGGGGAACACTGAAGCTTTCTTT. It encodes CASRPGQGNTEAFF.

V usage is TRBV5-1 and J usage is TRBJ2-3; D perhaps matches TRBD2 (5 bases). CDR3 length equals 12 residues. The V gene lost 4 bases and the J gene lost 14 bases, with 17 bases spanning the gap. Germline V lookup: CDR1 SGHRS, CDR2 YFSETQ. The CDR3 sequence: CASSVGPLGLYF. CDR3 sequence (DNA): TGCGCCAGCAGCGTTGGGCCACTAGGGCTGTATTTT.

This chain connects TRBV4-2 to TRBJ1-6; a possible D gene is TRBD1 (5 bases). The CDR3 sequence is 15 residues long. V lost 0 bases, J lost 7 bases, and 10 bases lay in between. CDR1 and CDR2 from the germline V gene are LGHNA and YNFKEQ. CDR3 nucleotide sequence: TGTGCCAGCAGCCAAGATCAGGGTCTGAATTCACCCCTCCACTTT. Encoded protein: CASSQDQGLNSPLHF.

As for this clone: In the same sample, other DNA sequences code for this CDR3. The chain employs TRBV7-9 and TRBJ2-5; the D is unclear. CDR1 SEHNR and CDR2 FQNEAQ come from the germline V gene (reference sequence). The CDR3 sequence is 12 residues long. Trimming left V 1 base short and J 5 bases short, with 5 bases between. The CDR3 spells CASSLVFETQYF. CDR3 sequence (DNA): TGTGCCAGCAGCTTAGTTTTCGAGACCCAGTACTTC.

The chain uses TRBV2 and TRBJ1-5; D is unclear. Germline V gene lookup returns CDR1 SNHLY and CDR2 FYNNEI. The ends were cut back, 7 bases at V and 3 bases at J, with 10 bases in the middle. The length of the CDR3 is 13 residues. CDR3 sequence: CASNRELNQPQHF. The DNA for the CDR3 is TGTGCCAGCAACCGGGAACTCAATCAGCCCCAGCATTTT.

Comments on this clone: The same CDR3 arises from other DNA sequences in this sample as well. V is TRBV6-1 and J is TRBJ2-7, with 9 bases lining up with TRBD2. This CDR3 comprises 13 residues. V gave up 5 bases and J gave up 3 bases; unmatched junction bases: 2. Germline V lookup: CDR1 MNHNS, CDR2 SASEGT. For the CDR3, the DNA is TGTGCCAGCAGTAGAGCGGGGGGCTACGAGCAGTACTTC. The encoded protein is CASSRAGGYEQYF.

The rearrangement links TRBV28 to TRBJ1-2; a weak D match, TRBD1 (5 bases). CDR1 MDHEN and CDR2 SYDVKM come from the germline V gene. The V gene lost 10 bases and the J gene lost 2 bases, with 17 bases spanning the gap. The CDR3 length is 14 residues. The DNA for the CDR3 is TGTGCCACCAACCGGGGGGTTCCAAACTATGGCTACACCTTC. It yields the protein CATNRGVPNYGYTF.

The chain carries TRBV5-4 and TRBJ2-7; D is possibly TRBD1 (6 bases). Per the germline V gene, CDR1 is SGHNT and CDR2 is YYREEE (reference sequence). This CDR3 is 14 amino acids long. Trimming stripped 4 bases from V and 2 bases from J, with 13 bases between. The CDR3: CASSRSGTTYEQYF. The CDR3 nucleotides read TGTGCCAGCAGCCGTTCTGGGACAACCTACGAGCAGTACTTC.

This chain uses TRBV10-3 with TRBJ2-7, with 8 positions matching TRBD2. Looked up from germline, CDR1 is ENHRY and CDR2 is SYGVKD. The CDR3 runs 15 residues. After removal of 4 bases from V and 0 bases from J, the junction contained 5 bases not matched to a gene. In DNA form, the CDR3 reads TGTGCCATCAGTGGTTTACTAGCGGACTCCTACGAGCAGTACTTC. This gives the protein CAISGLLADSYEQYF.

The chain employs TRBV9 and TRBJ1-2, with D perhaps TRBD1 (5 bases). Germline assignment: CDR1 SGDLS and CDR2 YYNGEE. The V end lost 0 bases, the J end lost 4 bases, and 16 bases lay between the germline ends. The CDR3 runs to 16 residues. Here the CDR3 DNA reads TGTGCCAGCAGCGTAGACGCTATGGGTGGGGGCTATGGCTACACCTTC. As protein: CASSVDAMGGGYGYTF. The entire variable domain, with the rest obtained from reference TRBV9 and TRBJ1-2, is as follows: DSGVTQTPKHLITATGQRVTLRCSPRSGDLSVYWYQQSLDQGLQFLIQYYNGEERAKGNILERFSAQQFPDLHSELNLSSLELGDSALYFCASSVDAMGGGYGYTFGSGTRLTVV.

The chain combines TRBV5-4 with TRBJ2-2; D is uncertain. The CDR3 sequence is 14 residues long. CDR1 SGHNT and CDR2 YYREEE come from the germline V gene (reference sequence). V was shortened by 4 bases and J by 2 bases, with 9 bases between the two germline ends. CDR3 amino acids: CASSVTVNTGELFF. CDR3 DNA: TGTGCCAGCAGCGTCACTGTTAACACCGGGGAGCTGTTTTTT.

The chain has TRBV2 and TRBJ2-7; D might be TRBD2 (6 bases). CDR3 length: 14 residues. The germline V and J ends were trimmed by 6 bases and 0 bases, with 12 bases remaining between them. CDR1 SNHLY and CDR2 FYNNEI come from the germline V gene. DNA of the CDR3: TGTGCCAGCAGATTAGCGGTTCACTCCTACGAGCAGTACTTC. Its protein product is CASRLAVHSYEQYF.

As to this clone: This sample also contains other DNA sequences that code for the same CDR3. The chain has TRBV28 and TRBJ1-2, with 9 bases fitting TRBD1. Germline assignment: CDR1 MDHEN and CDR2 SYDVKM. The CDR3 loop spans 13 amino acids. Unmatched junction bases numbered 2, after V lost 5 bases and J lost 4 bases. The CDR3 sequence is CASSQTGGYGYTF. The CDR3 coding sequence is TGTGCCAGCAGTCAGACAGGGGGCTATGGCTACACCTTC.

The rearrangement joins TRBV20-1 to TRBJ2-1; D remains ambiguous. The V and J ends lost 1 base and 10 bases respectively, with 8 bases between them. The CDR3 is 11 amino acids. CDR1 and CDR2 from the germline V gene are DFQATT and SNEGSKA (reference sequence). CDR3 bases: TGCAGTGCTAGAGGACTTCTGGAGCAGTTCTTC. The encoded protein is CSARGLLEQFF.

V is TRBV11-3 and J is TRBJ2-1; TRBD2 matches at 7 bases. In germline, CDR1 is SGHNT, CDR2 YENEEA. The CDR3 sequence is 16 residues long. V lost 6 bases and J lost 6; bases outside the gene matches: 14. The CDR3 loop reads CASSSSIGRKSNEQFF. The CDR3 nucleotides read TGTGCCAGCAGTTCCTCTATCGGGAGGAAATCCAATGAGCAGTTCTTC.

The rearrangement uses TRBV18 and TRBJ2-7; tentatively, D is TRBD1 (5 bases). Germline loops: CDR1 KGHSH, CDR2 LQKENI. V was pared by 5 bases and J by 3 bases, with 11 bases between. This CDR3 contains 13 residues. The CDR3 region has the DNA TGTGCCAGCTCATCCAGGGTAGGCTACGAGCAGTACTTC. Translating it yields CASSSRVGYEQYF.

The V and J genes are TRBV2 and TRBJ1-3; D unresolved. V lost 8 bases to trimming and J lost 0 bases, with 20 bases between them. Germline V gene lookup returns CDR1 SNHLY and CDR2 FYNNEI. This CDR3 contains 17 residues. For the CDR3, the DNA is TGTGCCAGCCAGATGGGGAGGGTAGCCTTCTCTGGAAACACCATATATTTT. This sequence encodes CASQMGRVAFSGNTIYF.

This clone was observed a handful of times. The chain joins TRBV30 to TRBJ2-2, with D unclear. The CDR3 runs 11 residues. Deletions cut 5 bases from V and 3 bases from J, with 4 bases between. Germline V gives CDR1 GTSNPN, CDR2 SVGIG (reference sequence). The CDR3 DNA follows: TGTGCCTGGGCCGACACCGGGGAGCTGTTTTTT. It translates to CAWADTGELFF.

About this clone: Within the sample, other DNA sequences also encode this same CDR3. The CDR3 is CASSLSRTDTQYF. In DNA form, the CDR3 reads TGTGCCAGCAGCTTAAGCCGCACAGATACGCAGTATTTT. V and J are TRBV7-3 and TRBJ2-3; no clear D gene. This CDR3 region has 13 residues. V shed 1 base and J shed 1 base, with 3 bases lying between them. Germline V gene sequence: CDR1 SGHTA, CDR2 FQGTGA.

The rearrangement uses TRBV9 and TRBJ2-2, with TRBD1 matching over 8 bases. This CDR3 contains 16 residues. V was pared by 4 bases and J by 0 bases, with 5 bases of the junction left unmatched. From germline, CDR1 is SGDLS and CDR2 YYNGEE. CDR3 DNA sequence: TGTGCCAGCAGCTTCAAGACAGGGGCGAACACCGGGGAGCTGTTTTTT. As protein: CASSFKTGANTGELFF. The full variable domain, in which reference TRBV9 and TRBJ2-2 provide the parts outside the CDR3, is DSGVTQTPKHLITATGQRVTLRCSPRSGDLSVYWYQQSLDQGLQFLIQYYNGEERAKGNILERFSAQQFPDLHSELNLSSLELGDSALYFCASSFKTGANTGELFFGEGSRLTVL.

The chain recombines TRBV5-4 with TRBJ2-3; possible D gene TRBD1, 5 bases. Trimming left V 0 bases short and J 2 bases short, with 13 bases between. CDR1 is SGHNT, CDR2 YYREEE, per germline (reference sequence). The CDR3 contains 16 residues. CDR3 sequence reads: CASSLGGRTSTDTQYF. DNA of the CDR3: TGTGCCAGCAGCTTGGGGGGCAGGACATCCACAGATACGCAGTATTTT.

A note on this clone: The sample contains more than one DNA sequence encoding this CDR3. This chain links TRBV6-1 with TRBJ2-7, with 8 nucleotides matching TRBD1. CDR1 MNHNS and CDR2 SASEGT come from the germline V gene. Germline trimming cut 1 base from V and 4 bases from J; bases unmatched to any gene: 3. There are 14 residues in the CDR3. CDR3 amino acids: CASSEGTGPYEQYF. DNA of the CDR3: TGTGCCAGCAGTGAAGGGACAGGGCCTTACGAGCAGTACTTC.

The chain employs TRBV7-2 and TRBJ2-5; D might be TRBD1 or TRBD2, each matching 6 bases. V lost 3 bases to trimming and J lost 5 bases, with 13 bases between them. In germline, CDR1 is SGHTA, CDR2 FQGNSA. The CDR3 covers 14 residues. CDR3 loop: CASSFSGGRETQYF. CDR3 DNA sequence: TGTGCCAGCAGCTTCTCTGGGGGGCGGGAGACCCAGTACTTC.

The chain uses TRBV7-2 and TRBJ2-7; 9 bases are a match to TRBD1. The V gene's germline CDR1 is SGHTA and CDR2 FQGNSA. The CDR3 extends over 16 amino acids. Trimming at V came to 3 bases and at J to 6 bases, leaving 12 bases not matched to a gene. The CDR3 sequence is CASSLSDGTGFLEQYF. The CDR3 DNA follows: TGTGCCAGCAGCTTGTCCGATGGGACAGGGTTTCTCGAGCAGTACTTC.

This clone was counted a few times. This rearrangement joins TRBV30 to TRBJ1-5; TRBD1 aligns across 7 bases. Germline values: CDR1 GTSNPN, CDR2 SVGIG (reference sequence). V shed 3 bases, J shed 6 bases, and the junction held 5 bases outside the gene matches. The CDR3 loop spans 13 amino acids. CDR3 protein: CAWRGQEGQPQHF. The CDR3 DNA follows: TGTGCCTGGAGAGGACAGGAAGGTCAGCCCCAGCATTTT. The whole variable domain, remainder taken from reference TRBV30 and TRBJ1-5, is SQTIHQWPATLVQPVGSPLSLECTVEGTSNPNLYWYRQAAGRGLQLLFYSVGIGQISSEVPQNLSASRPQDRQFILSSKKLLLSDSGFYLCAWRGQEGQPQHFGDGTRLSIL.

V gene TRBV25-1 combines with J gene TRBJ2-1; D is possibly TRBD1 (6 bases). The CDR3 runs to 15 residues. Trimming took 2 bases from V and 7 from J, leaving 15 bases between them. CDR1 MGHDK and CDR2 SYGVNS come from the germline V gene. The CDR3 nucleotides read TGTGCCAGCAGTGAACCTGACAGGTTAGGGAATGAGCAGTTCTTC. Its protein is CASSEPDRLGNEQFF.